The next 24 T cell receptor beta chains were all read from a single sample in a study of T-cell reconstitution after alpha-beta-depleted transplantation in children. TCRbeta library construction was performed incorporating unique molecular identifiers. TCRdb used MiXCR to reprocess the PCR reads, holding one entry per CDR3 protein. The table shows 150,000 to 200,000 distinct CDR3 sequences, with approximately 6% occurring only once. Sequenced material: PBMCs, taken before TCRalphabeta/CD19-depleted stem cell transplant. These TCRs come from a girl in the first two years of life with combined immunodeficiency, due to receive a stem cell transplant.

This clonotype was observed many times. The gene calls are TRBV12-3 or TRBV12-4 and TRBJ2-1; perhaps TRBD1 as D (5 bases). The CDR3 is made up of 15 amino acids. Trimming left V 5 bases short and J 7 bases short, with 18 bases between. In nucleotides, the CDR3 is TGTGCCAGCAGTGGCCAATTGGGGCTTAGGAATGAGCAGTTCTTC. As protein: CASSGQLGLRNEQFF.

Ten or more counts support this clonotype. The chain combines TRBV18 with TRBJ2-2; 9 bases agree with TRBD1. The CDR3 length is 17 residues. Germline loops: CDR1 KGHSH, CDR2 LQKENI. The ends lost 6 bases at V and 4 bases at J; junction bases unmatched: 12. The CDR3 region is CASSGTGNNWSTGELFF. CDR3 in DNA: TGTGCCAGCTCCGGGACAGGGAATAACTGGAGCACCGGGGAGCTGTTTTTT.

This clonotype was detected ten times or more. CDR3 region: CASSPGQLDEQFF. In DNA form, the CDR3 reads TGTGCCAGCAGCCCTGGACAACTCGATGAGCAGTTCTTC. The chain couples TRBV12-3 or TRBV12-4 to TRBJ2-1; D perhaps matches TRBD1 (5 bases). V was shortened by 6 bases and J by 8 bases, with 14 bases between the two germline ends. The CDR3 spans 13 residues.

This clonotype occurred many times. The V and J genes are TRBV12-3 or TRBV12-4 and TRBJ2-3; possibly TRBD2 for D (5 bases). CDR3 length: 12 amino acids. The ends were cut back, 1 base at V and 8 bases at J, with 7 bases in the middle. In nucleotides, the CDR3 is TGTGCCAGCAGTTTAGGAGCGGCTACGCAGTATTTT. This codes for CASSLGAATQYF.

This clonotype showed up many times. This sequence joins TRBV29-1 and TRBJ2-3; unclear D gene. The V gene's germline CDR1 is SQVTM and CDR2 ANQGSEA. The V gene lost 7 bases and the J gene lost 0 bases, with 14 bases spanning the gap. The CDR3 runs 14 residues. This CDR3 reads CSGPEERSTDTQYF. The CDR3 region has the DNA TGCAGCGGCCCGGAAGAGCGTAGCACAGATACGCAGTATTTT.

This clonotype was counted at least ten times. The chain combines TRBV4-1 with TRBJ1-6; no clear D gene. The CDR3 has 16 amino acids. V dropped 1 base and J dropped 3 bases, with 10 bases sitting between them. Germline CDR1 and CDR2: MGHRA and YSYEKL. The CDR3 sequence is CASSQATELYNSPLHF. The DNA for the CDR3 is TGCGCCAGCAGCCAAGCTACCGAACTCTATAATTCACCCCTCCACTTT.

This clonotype was observed many times. The rearrangement uses TRBV6-5 and TRBJ2-1, with D hard to call. V was pared by 6 bases and J by 1 base, with 16 bases between. CDR1 is MNHEY and CDR2 is SVGAGI in the germline V gene. The CDR3 consists of 16 residues. DNA of the CDR3: TGTGCCAGCAGCCGGACGGTAGGCGGATCCTACAATGAGCAGTTCTTC. Amino acids: CASSRTVGGSYNEQFF.

This clonotype appeared many times. The rearrangement joins TRBV29-1 to TRBJ2-1; D is possibly TRBD1 (5 bases). Germline CDR1 SQVTM, CDR2 ANQGSEA. The CDR3 runs 17 residues. The V end was cut by 0 bases, the J end by 0 bases, with 15 bases between. CDR3 coding DNA: TGCAGCGTTGAAGATTGGGGCCTAGGCGGCTCCTACAATGAGCAGTTCTTC. It specifies CSVEDWGLGGSYNEQFF.

This clonotype was seen repeatedly, ten times or more. This rearrangement joins TRBV5-8 to TRBJ2-7; 11 positions match TRBD2. Trimming took 6 bases from V and 3 from J; bases not matched to a gene: 14. The CDR3 contains 17 residues. From germline, CDR1 is SGHTS and CDR2 YDEGEE. The CDR3 here is CASTARRGLADNYEQYF. The CDR3 DNA reads TGTGCCAGCACTGCCCGTAGGGGACTAGCGGATAACTACGAGCAGTACTTC. Using reference TRBV5-8 and TRBJ2-7 for the parts outside the CDR3, the full variable domain is EAGVTQSPTHLIKTRGQQATLRCSPISGHTSVYWYQQALGLGLQFLLWYDEGEERNRGNFPPRFSGRQFPNYSSELNVNALELEDSALYLCASTARRGLADNYEQYFGPGTRLTVT.

This clonotype was recorded at least ten times. V usage is TRBV15 and J usage is TRBJ2-7; D perhaps matches TRBD1 (5 bases). Trimming cost V 5 bases and J 2 bases, with 10 bases left between them. Per germline, CDR1 LNHNV and CDR2 YYDKDF (reference sequence). The CDR3 loop spans 13 amino acids. This CDR3 reads CATSGHPTYEQYF. CDR3 DNA: TGTGCCACCAGCGGACACCCGACCTACGAGCAGTACTTC.

In its sample, this clonotype was seen many times. The CDR3 sequence: CASSRTRGVSSPLHF. DNA for the CDR3: TGTGCCAGCAGTAGGACGAGGGGGGTGTCTTCACCCCTCCACTTT. The rearrangement joins TRBV27 to TRBJ1-6; a possible D gene is TRBD1 (6 bases). Between the trimmed V and J ends, which lost 5 bases and 9 bases, there was a span of 17 bases. CDR1 is MNHEY, CDR2 SMNVEV, per germline (reference sequence). There are 15 residues in the CDR3.

This clonotype was seen at least ten times. V is TRBV28 and J is TRBJ2-3; perhaps TRBD2 as D (5 bases). The CDR3 is made up of 19 amino acids. V dropped 3 bases and J dropped 0 bases, with 22 bases sitting between them. CDR1 is MDHEN, CDR2 SYDVKM, per germline. The CDR3 DNA sequence: TGTGCCAGCAGTTTTGAGGTCGGTGCGGGTGACCTAAGCACAGATACGCAGTATTTT. Its protein is CASSFEVGAGDLSTDTQYF. The whole variable domain, filled in from reference TRBV28 and TRBJ2-3, reads DVKVTQSSRYLVKRTGEKVFLECVQDMDHENMFWYRQDPGLGLRLIYFSYDVKMKEKGDIPEGYSVSREKKERFSLILESASTNQTSMYLCASSFEVGAGDLSTDTQYFGPGTRLTVL.

Notes on this clonotype: This may stem from a read error, because a much larger clone lies one nucleotide away. The rearrangement links TRBV3-1 to TRBJ1-1; 7 bases line up with TRBD1. The ends lost 4 bases at V and 5 bases at J; junction bases unmatched: 13. The CDR3 runs to 16 residues. Germline values: CDR1 LGHDT, CDR2 YNNKEL (reference sequence). CDR3 bases: TGTGCCAGCAGCCCGGCATCGACAGGGTCGTTAACTGAAGCTTTCTTT. As protein: CASSPASTGSLTEAFF.

The table lists this clonotype with many counts. This chain connects TRBV20-1 to TRBJ2-1; 11 bases agree with TRBD2. V lost 0 bases to trimming and J lost 6 bases; unmatched junction nucleotides: 4. The germline CDR1 and CDR2 sequences are DFQATT and SNEGSKA (reference sequence). The CDR3 is 15 residues long. CDR3 DNA: TGCAGTGCTAGAGAGCCTAGCGGGGGGCTCAATGAGCAGTTCTTC. Translation gives CSAREPSGGLNEQFF.

This clonotype was detected many times. The V call is TRBV19, the J call TRBJ2-1; D tentatively fits TRBD1 or TRBD2 (6 bases each). Germline V gene data show CDR1 as LNHDA and CDR2 as SQIVND (reference sequence). Deletions cut 1 base from V and 8 bases from J, with 30 bases between. The CDR3 length is 20 residues. CDR3 protein: CASSIVGLGASRGLMDEQFF. The DNA for the CDR3 is TGTGCCAGTAGTATAGTGGGGCTAGGAGCTTCCCGGGGGCTTATGGATGAGCAGTTCTTC. The variable domain in full, completed from reference TRBV19 and TRBJ2-1, reads DGGITQSPKYLFRKEGQNVTLSCEQNLNHDAMYWYRQDPGQGLRLIYYSQIVNDFQKGDIAEGYSVSREKKESFPLTVTSAQKNPTAFYLCASSIVGLGASRGLMDEQFFGPGTRLTVL.

This clonotype was observed a handful of times. Germline and junction disagree at one end, which may indicate a read error. The chain has TRBV7-7 and TRBJ2-1; D call uncertain. The CDR3 spans 15 residues. Germline CDR1 and CDR2: SSHAT and FNYEAQ (reference sequence). Here the CDR3 DNA reads TGTGCTAGCAGCCGGACCTCAAGCTCCTACAATGAGCAGTTCTTC. Its translation: CASSRTSSSYNEQFF.

This clonotype was picked up many times. The chain recombines TRBV7-9 with TRBJ2-2, with D perhaps TRBD2 (6 bases). The CDR3 length is 17 residues. V lost 5 bases, J lost 2 bases, and 18 bases lay in between. CDR1 and CDR2 (germline): SEHNR, FQNEAQ (reference sequence). The DNA for the CDR3 is TGTGCCAGCAGCCCTCAACTAGCCCTCCTAAACACCGGGGAGCTGTTTTTT. Translated, it gives CASSPQLALLNTGELFF.

In its sample, this clonotype was seen many times. V and J are TRBV11-2 and TRBJ2-1; tentatively, D is TRBD1 (5 bases). Germline CDR1 is SGHAT and CDR2 is FQNNGV. The germline V and J ends were trimmed by 1 base and 2 bases, with 9 bases remaining between them. This CDR3 is 15 amino acids long. CDR3 protein: CASSLAPDTYNEQFF. CDR3 bases: TGTGCCAGCAGCTTAGCCCCGGACACCTACAATGAGCAGTTCTTC.

This clonotype was observed many times. The rearrangement joins TRBV4-2 to TRBJ2-7; 14 bases agree with TRBD2. Trimming cost V 3 bases and J 1 base; bases outside gene matches: 5. Germline V lookup: CDR1 LGHNA, CDR2 YNFKEQ. The CDR3 is made up of 17 amino acids. The CDR3 sequence is CASSHLGLAGASYEQYF. CDR3 coding DNA: TGTGCCAGCAGCCACTTGGGACTAGCGGGGGCTTCCTACGAGCAGTACTTC.

This clonotype has at least ten counts. CDR3 in amino acids: CASSSDRPYNYGYTF. The CDR3 nucleotides are TGCGCCAGCAGCTCGGACAGACCTTATAACTATGGCTACACCTTC. This chain connects TRBV4-1 to TRBJ1-2; possible D gene TRBD1, 6 bases. CDR3 length: 15 amino acids. Looked up from germline, CDR1 is MGHRA and CDR2 is YSYEKL. The V gene lost 5 bases and the J gene lost 1 base, with 14 bases spanning the gap.

This clonotype was seen repeatedly, ten times or more. The J gene is TRBJ2-2, the V gene TRBV15; no definite D call. V shed 1 base and J shed 8 bases, with 8 bases lying between them. Germline V gives CDR1 LNHNV, CDR2 YYDKDF (reference sequence). The CDR3 loop spans 13 amino acids. The CDR3 sequence is CATSRAALGELFF. For the CDR3, the DNA is TGTGCCACCAGCAGAGCAGCACTTGGGGAGCTGTTTTTT.

There are many counts of this clonotype. The chain joins TRBV12-3 or TRBV12-4 to TRBJ2-3; no reliable D call. V shed 5 bases and J shed 0 bases, with 9 bases lying between them. This CDR3 has 14 amino acids. This CDR3 reads CASSPSHSTDTQYF. The CDR3 coding sequence is TGTGCCAGCAGTCCCTCGCACAGCACAGATACGCAGTATTTT.

This clonotype was counted ten times or more. This chain uses TRBV12-3 or TRBV12-4 with TRBJ1-1; TRBD1 matches at 7 bases. The CDR3 has 13 residues. The J segment lost 5 bases and the V segment lost 5 bases, leaving 5 bases of the junction unmatched. Here the CDR3 reads CASSLIRGTEAFF. The CDR3 DNA follows: TGTGCCAGCAGTCTCATCAGGGGGACTGAAGCTTTCTTT.

This clonotype was counted at least ten times. The J gene is TRBJ2-3, the V gene TRBV29-1; TRBD2 aligns across 14 bases. The J segment lost 5 bases and the V segment lost 6 bases, leaving 7 bases of the junction unmatched. Germline V gene sequence: CDR1 SQVTM, CDR2 ANQGSEA. The CDR3 covers 15 residues. The DNA of the CDR3 is TGCAGCGTGGCTAGACTAGCGGGAGGGCTAGATACGCAGTATTTT. The encoded protein is CSVARLAGGLDTQYF.